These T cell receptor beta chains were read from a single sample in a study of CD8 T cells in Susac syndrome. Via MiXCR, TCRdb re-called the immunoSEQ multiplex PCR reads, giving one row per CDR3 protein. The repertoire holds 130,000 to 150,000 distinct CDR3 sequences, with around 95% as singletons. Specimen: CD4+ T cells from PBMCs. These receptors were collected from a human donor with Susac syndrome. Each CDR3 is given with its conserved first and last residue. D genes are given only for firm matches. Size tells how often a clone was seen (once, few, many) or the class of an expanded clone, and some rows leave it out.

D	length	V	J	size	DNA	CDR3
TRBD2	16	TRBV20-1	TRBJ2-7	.	TGCAGTGCTAGAGATTCAGTAGCGGGGGGGATGTACGAGCAGTACTTC	CSARDSVAGGMYEQYF
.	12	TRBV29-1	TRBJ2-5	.	TGCAGCGTTGCCAGGGATCAAGAGACCCAGTACTTC	CSVARDQETQYF
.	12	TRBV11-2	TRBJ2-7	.	TGTGCCAGCGGGAGGAATGCCTACGAGCAGTACTTC	CASGRNAYEQYF
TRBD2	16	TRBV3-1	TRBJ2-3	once	TGTGCCAGCAGCCAAAATCTAGCGGGAGCAGGAGATACGCAGTATTTT	CASSQNLAGAGDTQYF
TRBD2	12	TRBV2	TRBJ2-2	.	TGTGCCAGCAGGCGAGCGGGAGGGGAGCTGTTTTTT	CASRRAGGELFF
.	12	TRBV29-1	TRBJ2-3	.	TGCAGCGTTTCCTCCCCGGGCAATACGCAGTATTTT	CSVSSPGNTQYF
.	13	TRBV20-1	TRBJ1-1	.	TGCAGTGCCCTCGGACAGCTTTACCGTGAAGCTTTCTTT	CSALGQLYREAFF
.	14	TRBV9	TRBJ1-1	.	TGTGCCAGCAGAACCGGGGCTGAGAACACTGAAGCTTTCTTT	CASRTGAENTEAFF
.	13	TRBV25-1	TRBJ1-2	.	TGTGCCAGCAGTGACAGCCGGAAGGATGGCTACACCTTC	CASSDSRKDGYTF
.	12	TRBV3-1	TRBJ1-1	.	TGTGCCAGCAGCCAGCCCCCGGGGGGCGCTTTCTTT	CASSQPPGGAFF
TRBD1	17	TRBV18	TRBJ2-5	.	TGTGCCAGCTCACCAGCGGACAGGGGCTCTCGGCCAGAGACCCAGTACTTC	CASSPADRGSRPETQYF
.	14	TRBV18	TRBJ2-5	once	TGTGCCAGCTCACCTCGCGGGGTTCAAGAGACCCAGTACTTC	CASSPRGVQETQYF
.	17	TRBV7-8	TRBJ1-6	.	TGTGCCAGCACCGATTACGCCCGGGCTGGAAATAATTCACCCCTCCACTTT	CASTDYARAGNNSPLHF
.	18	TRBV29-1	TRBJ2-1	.	TGCAGCGTAACACCGGTGACCCCACACTCGAGCTCCTACAATGAGCAGTTCTTC	CSVTPVTPHSSSYNEQFF